Only one count was recorded for the clone carrying this T cell receptor (beta chain). The antigen remains unidentified. This sample stems from a study of shared clonotypes between healthy human individuals. The split of CD4+ cells yielded CD45RA+ naive and CD45RA-negative memory subsets. General observations from the study: Donor clonotype sharing was expected to depend on sequencing depth. When compared with the clonotypes that were shared by all four sorted-subset donors, the non-shared clonotypes turned out to have lower generation probabilities.

TCRdb's copy holds only in-frame clones and misses some; the assay was immunoSEQ multiplex PCR. The table includes about 2.4 million clones, approximately 90% detected once. Germline loops: CDR1 LNHDA, CDR2 SQIVND (reference sequence). There are 11 residues in the CDR3. V lost 11 bases and J 7 bases, leaving 14 bases between the germline ends. This chain connects TRBV19 to TRBJ1-2; D ambiguous. The TCR originated in a man younger than 35 in good health. The sequenced sample consisted of naive CD4+ T cells sorted from blood. The sample's subset: CD45RA+ positively selected. The CDR3, as DNA: TGTGCCTCCCAGAGCTTCCTTGGCTACACCTTC. Translated, it gives CASQSFLGYTF. The full variable domain, in which reference TRBV19 and TRBJ1-2 provide the parts outside the CDR3, is DGGITQSPKYLFRKEGQNVTLSCEQNLNHDAMYWYRQDPGQGLRLIYYSQIVNDFQKGDIAEGYSVSREKKESFPLTVTSAQKNPTAFYLCASQSFLGYTFGSGTRLTVV.